These T cell receptor beta chains were read from a single sample in a study of blood T cell repertoires in COVID-19. This table comes from immunoSEQ multiplex PCR, and its TCRdb copy is limited to in-frame clones, with some not included. Here the sample spans approximately 280,000 clones, 80% to 95% being singletons. What was sequenced was peripheral blood. Source of these receptors: a woman aged 25 to 39 with COVID-19, enrolled during active disease. Both conserved end residues are part of each CDR3. The D gene is left open where the match is weak. The size entry is marked missing in some rows and otherwise reads once, few, many or a size class.

d_call	clone_size	v_call	j_call	cdr3_nt	cdr3_aa
TRBD1	NA	TRBV18	TRBJ1-5	TGTGCCAGCTCTCGGGGACAGAACAATCAGCCCCAGCATTTT	CASSRGQNNQPQHF
NA	NA	TRBV20-1	TRBJ2-7	TGCAGTGCTCCCGCTAACGGCGAGCAGTACTTC	CSAPANGEQYF
TRBD1	NA	TRBV15	TRBJ1-1	TGTGCCACCAGCAGCCCGGGACAGGGTTCTGAAGCTTTCTTT	CATSSPGQGSEAFF
TRBD2	NA	TRBV28	TRBJ2-3	TGTGCCAGCACGGGGGGGGATACGCAGTATTTT	CASTGGDTQYF
NA	NA	TRBV30	TRBJ1-6	TGTGCCTGGAGCGCGGAAGGTCCAACTTCACCCCTCCACTTT	CAWSAEGPTSPLHF
NA	NA	TRBV30	TRBJ2-2	TGTGCCTGGAGTGTATTAGCGGCAGCTGGCGGGGAGCTGTTTTTT	CAWSVLAAAGGELFF
NA	few	TRBV10-1	TRBJ2-7	TGCGCCAGCAGTGAGTGGAGACTTACCGGTTCCTACGAGCAGTACTTC	CASSEWRLTGSYEQYF
NA	once	TRBV10-3	TRBJ1-6	TGTGCCTCAAGAGATAATTCACCCCTCCACTTT	CASRDNSPLHF
TRBD2	NA	TRBV2	TRBJ2-2	TGTGCCAGCAGTGAGACTAGCGGAGCGAACACCGGGGAGCTGTTTTTT	CASSETSGANTGELFF
NA	NA	TRBV12-3/TRBV12-4	TRBJ2-7	TGTGCCAGCAGTTTGGGGCTACCCGTCGAGCAGTACTTC	CASSLGLPVEQYF
NA	few	TRBV6-5	TRBJ1-1	TGTGCCAGCAGTTACTCGATTGGGGGGGACACTGAAGCTTTCTTT	CASSYSIGGDTEAFF
NA	NA	TRBV6-1	TRBJ1-5	TGTGCCAGCAGTGAAGCGGAGGCCACTGGTAATCAGCCCCAGCATTTT	CASSEAEATGNQPQHF
TRBD1	NA	TRBV6-5	TRBJ2-7	TGTGCCAGCAGTTACTCAGGGACAGGGGGGTACGAGCAGTACTTC	CASSYSGTGGYEQYF
NA	NA	TRBV28	TRBJ1-6	TGTGCCAGCAGTTTAATAACAGGGAAGCTTGCTAATTCACCCCTCCACTTT	CASSLITGKLANSPLHF
TRBD1	NA	TRBV5-1	TRBJ1-4	TGCGCCAGCAGGCGGGGACAGGGCGAGGAAAAACTGTTTTTT	CASRRGQGEEKLFF
NA	NA	TRBV4-1	TRBJ2-7	TGCGCCAGCAGCCAAGGAACAGGTATCTCCTACGAGCAGTACTTC	CASSQGTGISYEQYF
TRBD2	NA	TRBV5-5	TRBJ2-3	TGTGCCAGCAGCGATCTGACTAGCGGGATTGGGACAGATACGCAGTATTTT	CASSDLTSGIGTDTQYF